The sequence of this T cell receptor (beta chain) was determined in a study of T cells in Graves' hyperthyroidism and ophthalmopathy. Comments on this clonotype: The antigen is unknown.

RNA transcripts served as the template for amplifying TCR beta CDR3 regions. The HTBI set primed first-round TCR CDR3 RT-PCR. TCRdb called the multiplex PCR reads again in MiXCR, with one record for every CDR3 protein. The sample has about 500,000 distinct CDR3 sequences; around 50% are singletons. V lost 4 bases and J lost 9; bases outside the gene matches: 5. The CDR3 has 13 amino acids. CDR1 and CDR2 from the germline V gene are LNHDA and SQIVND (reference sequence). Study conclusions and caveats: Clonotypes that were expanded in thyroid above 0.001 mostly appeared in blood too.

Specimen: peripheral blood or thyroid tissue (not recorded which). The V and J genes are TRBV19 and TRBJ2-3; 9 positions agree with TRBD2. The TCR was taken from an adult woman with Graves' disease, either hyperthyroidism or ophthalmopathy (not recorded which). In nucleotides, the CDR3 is TGTGCCAGTAGTAGCGGGAGGGCTGCCACGCAGTATTTT. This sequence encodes CASSSGRAATQYF.